The source of this T cell receptor beta chain is a study of blood T cell repertoires in COVID-19. Trimming took 6 bases from V and 7 from J; bases not matched to a gene: 13. Per germline, CDR1 LNHDA and CDR2 SQIVND (reference sequence). The CDR3 has 16 residues. Participants came from roughly 24 US areas, aged roughly 18 to 89 years. Grouping used clinical history reported by participants in a survey and questionnaire. In the original analysis: Reference gene primers were amplified, and this amplification served to estimate nucleated cell counts. The assay was immunoSEQ multiplex PCR, and TCRdb's table has in-frame clones only and misses some. D and trimming come from the DNA, and the V and J calls and clone size come from that table. The sample gives about 280,000 clones, 87% of which show up once; 5.5% to 7% is in the top ten.

Material: PBMCs or T cells enriched from blood (not recorded which). The source of this sequence is a woman aged 40 to 50 who had recovered from COVID-19. This chain uses TRBV19 with TRBJ2-7; TRBD2 matches 12 bases. In DNA, the CDR3 is TGTGCCAGTAGGGGACTAGCGGGCGGACTCGGGTCGGAGCAGTACTTC. It is translated as CASRGLAGGLGSEQYF.